Listed here is a single TCR beta chain. This receptor's antigen is unknown. Per-base quality was not reported, and no clone a single base away is much larger than it. This record belongs to a study of T cell changes during pregnancy in multiple sclerosis (dated by TCRdb to the late 2010s). For context, the study as a whole: The study examined how the T cell repertoire changed over the course of pregnancy in women with multiple sclerosis.

The cysteine opens and the phenylalanine closes a CDR3 of 14 amino acids. Of all the DNA, just the CDR3 is kept, 42 bases in frame from base 1. V drops 4 bases and J drops 7 bases, leaving 13 bases in between. The germline V gene encodes CDR1 MRHNA and CDR2 SNTAGT. Library preparation used the immunoSEQ multiplex PCR assay. TCRdb mirrors the immuneACCESS table, restricted to in-frame sequences. Some clones are absent from its copies; in checked studies, under half trace to an unresolved V gene, and the reason for the others is unknown. This sample lists about 120,000 clones; roughly 92% were detected once. The ten largest clones take up 6.2% of the sample.

The source material was peripheral blood, sampled before pregnancy. This TCR was sampled from a female donor with multiple sclerosis, enrolled in a pregnancy study. The rearranged chain carries TRBV6-4 and TRBJ1-4; no confident D gene assignment can be made. The CDR3 loop reads CASSVESWSEKLFF. The DNA sequence is TGTGCCAGCAGTGTGGAGAGTTGGAGTGAAAAACTGTTTTTT.